A selection of T cell receptor beta chains follows, all from one sample in a study of shared clonotypes between healthy human individuals. The repertoire was sequenced with immunoSEQ multiplex PCR; TCRdb's copy has only in-frame clones and lacks some. Of over 95,000 clones listed, approximately 70% are singletons. The specimen sequenced was memory CD8+ T cells sorted from blood. The origin of the receptors is a woman in her twenties or thirties in good health. CDR3s leave out the opening cysteine and the closing phenylalanine or tryptophan. Size values are once, few and many counts, or a class for expanded clones, and some rows have none.

j_call v_call clone_size cdr3_aa
TRBJ2-7 TRBV5-6 - ASSLFTGSNPTYEQY
TRBJ1-2 TRBV11-2 - ASSPQKAYRVHSIYGYT
TRBJ2-5 TRBV5-1 - ASSLAPGDQETQY
- TRBV5-1 - ASSLVPGYYEQY
TRBJ1-6 TRBV5-8 - ASSWDSRNSPLH
TRBJ2-7 TRBV6-6 - ASRNPGLDSYEQY
TRBJ1-1 TRBV2 - ASSEAGDRGCAF
TRBJ2-1 TRBV11-2 - ASSLAFRATNEQF
TRBJ2-3 TRBV19 - ASRTGGGDTQY
TRBJ1-1 TRBV28 - ASRETGVGTEAF
TRBJ2-2 TRBV5-4 - ASSLGLAGGTGELF
TRBJ1-5 TRBV7-8 - ASSIQSGWQPQH
TRBJ2-7 TRBV28 - ASYERKQGPKPYEQY
TRBJ2-1 TRBV6-6 - ASRQPGGNEQF
TRBJ2-7 TRBV10-1 - ASRQGAEGGYEQY
TRBJ1-5 TRBV27 many ASATNSWGNQPQH
TRBJ1-4 TRBV7-2 - ASSSYLFEKLF
TRBJ2-1 TRBV7-2 - ASSPAQLAGGLNEQF
TRBJ2-5 TRBV11-2 - ASSLEGETQY
TRBJ2-7 TRBV2 once ASSPGLAHRPYEQY
TRBJ1-1 TRBV28 - ASKGSRVNTEAF
TRBJ2-3 TRBV25-1 few ASRDQQGSTQY
TRBJ2-5 TRBV7-2 - ASSPSGLREETQY
TRBJ2-2 TRBV6-1 - ASIGPQANTGELF
TRBJ1-2 TRBV19 - ATTPQGLGYGYT
TRBJ2-7 TRBV11-2 - ASSLDLQESYEQY
- TRBV30 - AWRGDSQNSYEQY
TRBJ2-2 TRBV6-4 - ALPPGLGSTGELF
TRBJ2-1 TRBV28 - ASSSLGRRGQF
TRBJ2-2 TRBV9 - ASSTGQGGTGELF
TRBJ2-1 TRBV19 - ASSTRVRRASEQF
TRBJ1-1 TRBV5-6 - ASAYRSFSEAF
TRBJ2-1 TRBV27 many ASSDGTSVPWGYNEQF